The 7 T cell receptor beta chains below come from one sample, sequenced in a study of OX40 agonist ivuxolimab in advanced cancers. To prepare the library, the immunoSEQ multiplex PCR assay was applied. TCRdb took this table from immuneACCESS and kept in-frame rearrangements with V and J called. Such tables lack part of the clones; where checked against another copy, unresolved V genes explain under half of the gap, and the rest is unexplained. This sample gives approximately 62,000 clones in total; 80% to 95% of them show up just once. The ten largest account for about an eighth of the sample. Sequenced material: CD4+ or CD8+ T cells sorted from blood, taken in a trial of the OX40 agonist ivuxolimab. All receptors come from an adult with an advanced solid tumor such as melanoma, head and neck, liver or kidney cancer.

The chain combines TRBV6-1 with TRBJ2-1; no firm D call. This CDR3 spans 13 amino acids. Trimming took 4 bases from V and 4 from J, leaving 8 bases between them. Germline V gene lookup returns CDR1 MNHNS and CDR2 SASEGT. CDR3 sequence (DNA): TGTGCCAGCAGTGCTGACGCGTACAATGAGCAGTTCTTC. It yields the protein CASSADAYNEQFF.

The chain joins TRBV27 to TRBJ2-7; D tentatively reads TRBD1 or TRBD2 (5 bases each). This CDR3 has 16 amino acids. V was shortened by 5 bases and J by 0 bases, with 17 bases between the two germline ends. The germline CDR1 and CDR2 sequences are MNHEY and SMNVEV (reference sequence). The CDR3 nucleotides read TGTGCCAGCAGTCCCTCCTGGGGGTCGGACTCCTACGAGCAGTACTTC. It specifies CASSPSWGSDSYEQYF.

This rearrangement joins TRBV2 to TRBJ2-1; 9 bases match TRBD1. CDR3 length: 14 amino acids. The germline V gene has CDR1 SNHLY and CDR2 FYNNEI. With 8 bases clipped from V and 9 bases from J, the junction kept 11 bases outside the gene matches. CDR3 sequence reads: CASGTGQGMGEQFF. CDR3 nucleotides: TGTGCCAGCGGAACGGGACAGGGTATGGGTGAGCAGTTCTTC.

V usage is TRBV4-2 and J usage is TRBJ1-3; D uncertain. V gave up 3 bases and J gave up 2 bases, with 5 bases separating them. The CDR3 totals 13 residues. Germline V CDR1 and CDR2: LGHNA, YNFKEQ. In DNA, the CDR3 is TGTGCCAGCAGCCAGGGGACTGGAAACACCATATATTTT. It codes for CASSQGTGNTIYF.

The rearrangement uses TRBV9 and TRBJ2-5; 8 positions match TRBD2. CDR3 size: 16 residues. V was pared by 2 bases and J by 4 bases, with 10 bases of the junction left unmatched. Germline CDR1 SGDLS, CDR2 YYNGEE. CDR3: CASSVWGGGPLETQYF. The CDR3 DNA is TGTGCCAGCAGCGTTTGGGGCGGGGGGCCACTAGAGACCCAGTACTTC. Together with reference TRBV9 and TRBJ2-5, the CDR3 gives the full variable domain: DSGVTQTPKHLITATGQRVTLRCSPRSGDLSVYWYQQSLDQGLQFLIQYYNGEERAKGNILERFSAQQFPDLHSELNLSSLELGDSALYFCASSVWGGGPLETQYFGPGTRLLVL.

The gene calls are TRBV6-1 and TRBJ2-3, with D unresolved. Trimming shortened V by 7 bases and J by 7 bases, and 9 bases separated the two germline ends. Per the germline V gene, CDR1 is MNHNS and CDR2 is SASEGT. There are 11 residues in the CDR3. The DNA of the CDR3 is TGTGCCAGCACGAGGTTCTATACGCAGTATTTT. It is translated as CASTRFYTQYF.

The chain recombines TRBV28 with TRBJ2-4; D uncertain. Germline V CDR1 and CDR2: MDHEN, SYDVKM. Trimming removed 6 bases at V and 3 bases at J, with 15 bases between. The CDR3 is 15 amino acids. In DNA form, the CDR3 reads TGTGCCAGCAGAGACAAAGAAAACTACAAAAACATTCAGTACTTC. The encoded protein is CASRDKENYKNIQYF. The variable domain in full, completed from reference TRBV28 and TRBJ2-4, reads DVKVTQSSRYLVKRTGEKVFLECVQDMDHENMFWYRQDPGLGLRLIYFSYDVKMKEKGDIPEGYSVSREKKERFSLILESASTNQTSMYLCASRDKENYKNIQYFGAGTRLSVL.